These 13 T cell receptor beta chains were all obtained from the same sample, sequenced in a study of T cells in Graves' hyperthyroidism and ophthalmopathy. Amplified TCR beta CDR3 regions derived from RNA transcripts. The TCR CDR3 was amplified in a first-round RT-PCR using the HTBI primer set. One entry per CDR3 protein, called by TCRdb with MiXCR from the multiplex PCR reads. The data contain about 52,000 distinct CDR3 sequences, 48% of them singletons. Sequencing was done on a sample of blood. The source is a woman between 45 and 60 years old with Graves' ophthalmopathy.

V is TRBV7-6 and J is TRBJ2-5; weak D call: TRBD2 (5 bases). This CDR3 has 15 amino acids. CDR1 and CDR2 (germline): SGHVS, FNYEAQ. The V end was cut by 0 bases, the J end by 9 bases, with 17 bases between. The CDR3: CASSLAPEVGQPQYF. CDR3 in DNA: TGTGCCAGCAGCTTAGCGCCGGAGGTAGGTCAGCCCCAGTACTTC.

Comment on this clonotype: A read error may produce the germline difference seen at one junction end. The chain's CDR3 is CASREGQGVYGYTF. The CDR3, as DNA: TGTGCCAGCAGAGAAGGACAGGGAGTCTATGGCTACACCTTC. The J gene is TRBJ1-2, the V gene TRBV2; 8 positions match TRBD1. The V gene's germline CDR1 is SNHLY and CDR2 FYNNEI. This CDR3 comprises 14 residues. Looking up the rest from reference TRBV2 and TRBJ1-2 gives the full variable domain: EPEVTQTPSHQVTQMGQEVILRCVPISNHLYFYWYRQILGQKVEFLVSFYNNEISEKSEIFDDQFSVERPDGSNFTLKIRSTKLEDSAMYFCASREGQGVYGYTFGSGTRLTVV.

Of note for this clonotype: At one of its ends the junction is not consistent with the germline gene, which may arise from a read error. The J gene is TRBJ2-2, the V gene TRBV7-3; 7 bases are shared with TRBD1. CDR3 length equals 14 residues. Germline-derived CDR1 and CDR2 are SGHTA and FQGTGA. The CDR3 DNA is TGTGCCTGCAGCTTCACAGGGGCCGCCGGGGAGCTGTTTTTT. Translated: CACSFTGAAGELFF.

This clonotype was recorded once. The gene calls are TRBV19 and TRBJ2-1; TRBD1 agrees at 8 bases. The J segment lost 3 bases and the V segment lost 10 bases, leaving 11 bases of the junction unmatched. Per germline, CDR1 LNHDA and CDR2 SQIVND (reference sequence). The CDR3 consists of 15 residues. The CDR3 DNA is TGTGCCACCAAAGACGGGACAGGCAGCTACAATGAGCAGTTCTTC. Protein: CATKDGTGSYNEQFF.

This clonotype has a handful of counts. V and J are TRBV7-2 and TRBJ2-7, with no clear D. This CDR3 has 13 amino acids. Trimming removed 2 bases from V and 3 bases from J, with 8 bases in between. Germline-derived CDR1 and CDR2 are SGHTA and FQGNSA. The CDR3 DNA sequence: TGTGCCAGCAGCTTATCCCCCGGCTACGAGCAGTACTTC. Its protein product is CASSLSPGYEQYF.

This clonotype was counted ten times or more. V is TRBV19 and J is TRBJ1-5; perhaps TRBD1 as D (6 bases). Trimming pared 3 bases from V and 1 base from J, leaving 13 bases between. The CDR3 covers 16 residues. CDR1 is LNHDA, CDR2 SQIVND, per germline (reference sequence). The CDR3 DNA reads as TGTGCCAGTAGTATTGCTACAGGGTTGAGCAATCAGCCCCAGCATTTT. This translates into CASSIATGLSNQPQHF.

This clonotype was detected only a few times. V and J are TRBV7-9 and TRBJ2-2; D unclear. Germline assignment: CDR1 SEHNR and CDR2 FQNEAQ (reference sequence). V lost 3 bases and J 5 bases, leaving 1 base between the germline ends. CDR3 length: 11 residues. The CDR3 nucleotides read TGTGCCAGCAGCTTGACCGGGGAGCTGTTTTTT. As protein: CASSLTGELFF.

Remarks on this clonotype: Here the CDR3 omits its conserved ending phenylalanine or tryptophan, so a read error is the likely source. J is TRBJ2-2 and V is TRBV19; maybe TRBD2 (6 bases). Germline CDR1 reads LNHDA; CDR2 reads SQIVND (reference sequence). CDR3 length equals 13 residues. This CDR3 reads CASSSGNTGELFS. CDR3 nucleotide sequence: TGTGCCAGCAGTAGCGGAAACACCGGGGAGCTGTTTTCT.

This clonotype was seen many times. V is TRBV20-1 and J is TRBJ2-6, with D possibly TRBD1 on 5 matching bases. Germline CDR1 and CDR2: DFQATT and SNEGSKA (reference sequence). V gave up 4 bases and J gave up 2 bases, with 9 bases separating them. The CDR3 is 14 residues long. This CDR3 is CSATGKAGANVLTF. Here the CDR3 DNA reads TGCAGTGCTACAGGGAAGGCTGGGGCCAACGTCCTGACTTTC.

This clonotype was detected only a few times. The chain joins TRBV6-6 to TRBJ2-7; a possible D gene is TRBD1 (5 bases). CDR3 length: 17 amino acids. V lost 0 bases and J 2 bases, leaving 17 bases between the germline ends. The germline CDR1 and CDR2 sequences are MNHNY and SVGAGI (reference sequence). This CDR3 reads CASSYSMAGISAYEQYF. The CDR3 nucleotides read TGTGCCAGCAGTTACTCGATGGCAGGGATCAGCGCCTACGAGCAGTACTTC.

The CDR3 spells CASSLDFNEKLFF. CDR3 in DNA: TGTGCCAGCAGCCTGGACTTTAATGAAAAACTGTTTTTT. This chain joins TRBV3-1 and TRBJ1-4; D not certain. The CDR3 has 13 residues. V was trimmed by 4 bases and J by 4 bases, leaving 7 bases between them. The germline V gene encodes CDR1 LGHDT and CDR2 YNNKEL (reference sequence).

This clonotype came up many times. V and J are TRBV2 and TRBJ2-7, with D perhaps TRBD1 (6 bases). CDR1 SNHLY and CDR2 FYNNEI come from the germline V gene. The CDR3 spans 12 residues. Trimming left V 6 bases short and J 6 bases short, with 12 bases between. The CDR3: CASRQGFSEQYF. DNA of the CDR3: TGTGCCAGCAGACAGGGTTTCTCCGAGCAGTACTTC.

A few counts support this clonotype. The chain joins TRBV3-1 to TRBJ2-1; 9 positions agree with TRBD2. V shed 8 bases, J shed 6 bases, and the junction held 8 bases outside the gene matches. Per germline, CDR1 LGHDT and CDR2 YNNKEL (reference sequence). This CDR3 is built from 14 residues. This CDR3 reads CASQAGGPANEQFF. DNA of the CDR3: TGTGCCAGCCAGGCGGGAGGGCCAGCCAATGAGCAGTTCTTC.